Sequencing of this T cell receptor beta chain was carried out in a study of technical replicates of blood from a few donors (dated by TCRdb to about 2017). Library creation used the immunoSEQ multiplex PCR assay. Here the immuneACCESS table is served through TCRdb, limited to in-frame sequences with V and J called. Missing clones are a known gap in these copies; in checked studies unresolved V genes cover under half, and the rest lacks a known reason. The sample data list 45,000 to 50,000 clones, and roughly 92% of these were observed just once. The ten largest clones add up to roughly 3.9% of the sample. A note on this clone: Its antigen specificity is not known. The record has no base qualities; no much larger clone is one base away.

Sequences SQVTM (CDR1) and ANQGSEA (CDR2) are obtained from the germline V gene. V is cut by 6 bases and J by 6 bases, and the space between the germline ends is 11 bases. Its CDR3 holds 11 amino acids, cysteine through phenylalanine. Of all the DNA, just the CDR3 is kept, 33 bases in frame from base 1. Material: PBMCs. The sequence was collected from a human donor in good health. Some clones in this sample may be carry-over from other donors' samples. The chain was built from TRBV29-1 and TRBJ1-1, with no reliable assignment of the D segment. The nucleotides are TGCAGCGTGCGGAGAATTGCTGAAGCTTTCTTT. This sequence encodes CSVRRIAEAFF. The variable domain in full, with residues beyond the CDR3 obtained from the reference TRBV29-1 and TRBJ1-1 genes, is SAVISQKPSRDICQRGTSLTIQCQVDSQVTMMFWYRQQPGQSLTLIATANQGSEATYESGFVIDKFPISRPNLTFSTLTVSNMSPEDSSIYLCSVRRIAEAFFGQGTRLTVV.